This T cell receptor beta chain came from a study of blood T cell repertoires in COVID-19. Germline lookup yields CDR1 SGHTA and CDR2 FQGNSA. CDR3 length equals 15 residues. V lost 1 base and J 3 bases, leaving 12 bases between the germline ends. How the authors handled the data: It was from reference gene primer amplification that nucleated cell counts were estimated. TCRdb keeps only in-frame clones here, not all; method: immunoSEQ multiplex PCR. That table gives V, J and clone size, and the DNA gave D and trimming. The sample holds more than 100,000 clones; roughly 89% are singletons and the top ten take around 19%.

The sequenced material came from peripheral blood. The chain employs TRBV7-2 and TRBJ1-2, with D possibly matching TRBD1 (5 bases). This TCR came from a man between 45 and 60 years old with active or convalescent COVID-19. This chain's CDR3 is CASSLGVGGDYGYTF. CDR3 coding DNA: TGTGCCAGCAGCTTAGGAGTGGGGGGTGACTATGGCTACACCTTC.